This paragraph reports one TCR beta chain. This specimen belongs to a study of blood T cell repertoires in COVID-19. V trimming: 3 bases; J trimming: 4 bases; junction bases outside the gene matches: 5. The CDR3 contains 15 residues. Germline CDR1 reads SGHVS; CDR2 reads FNYEAQ. Repertoires were generated with immunoSEQ multiplex PCR, while TCRdb's copy carries only in-frame clones and drops some. The table records over 200,000 clones, more than 75% of them present only once. V is TRBV7-6 and J is TRBJ1-5, with TRBD1 identical over 8 bases. The sequence came from a man aged 18 to 29 who had recovered from COVID-19. Sequencing was done on a sample of PBMCs or T cells enriched from blood (not recorded which). In DNA form, the CDR3 reads TGTGCCAGCAGCTTGACAGGGGTAGGGAATCAGCCCCAGCATTTT. Its protein is CASSLTGVGNQPQHF.